This paragraph reports one T cell receptor (beta chain). No antigen is known for it. The data were obtained in a study of cytomegalovirus exposure and HLA in healthy donors. Germline loops: CDR1 SGHDT, CDR2 YYEEEE. V lost 3 bases to trimming and J lost 10 bases, with 10 bases between them. The CDR3 spans 11 residues. Here immunoSEQ multiplex PCR was the method, and the copy in TCRdb shows in-frame clones only, minus some. The sample includes about 160,000 clones, 86% of them seen just once. Broader study findings: CMV antigen specificity of three CMV-associated chains was confirmed in vitro. Later, an analysis found that TCR clusters from the first cohort tended to co-occur in the 90 to 150 validation repertoires. Listed as cytomegalovirus-associated were 150 or so TCR beta chains.

V gene TRBV5-6 combines with J gene TRBJ1-2; the D is unclear. Sequencing was done on a sample of PBMCs. This receptor was obtained from a woman aged 18-30 years in good health and CMV-seronegative. CDR3 DNA: TGTGCCAGCAGCTCCCGGGAGTACTACACCTTC. The encoded protein is CASSSREYYTF.